Below, 18 T cell receptor beta chains from the same sample are listed, as sequenced in a study of spatial heterogeneity in lung cancer. TCRdb re-called the 5' RACE reads with MiXCR, one entry per CDR3 protein. This table has 30,000 to 45,000 distinct CDR3 sequences, about 7.7% appearing once. The time point here: sample taken at primary tumor resection. Sequences were derived from PBMCs, sampled at surgery. Receptors originate from a female donor with early-stage non-small cell lung cancer.

In its sample, this clonotype was seen many times. The rearrangement joins TRBV5-1 to TRBJ2-1, with D uncertain. Germline CDR1 is SGHRS and CDR2 is YFSETQ. V gave up 0 bases and J gave up 4 bases, with 11 bases separating them. The CDR3 contains 15 residues. This chain's CDR3 is CASSLGYGPYNEQFF. For the CDR3, the DNA is TGCGCCAGCAGCTTGGGGTACGGACCTTACAATGAGCAGTTCTTC.

This clonotype was seen repeatedly, ten times or more. CDR3 loop: CASRRDLSNQPQHF. In DNA form, the CDR3 reads TGTGCCAGCAGACGGGATCTCAGCAATCAGCCCCAGCATTTT. The chain recombines TRBV6-1 with TRBJ1-5; D is undetermined. The length of the CDR3 is 14 residues. Between the trimmed V and J ends, which lost 6 bases and 1 base, there was a span of 10 bases. Germline loops: CDR1 MNHNS, CDR2 SASEGT.

The chain has TRBV7-2 and TRBJ1-3; 9 nucleotides agree with TRBD1. The CDR3 runs to 20 residues. Trimming took 5 bases from V and 0 from J; bases not matched to a gene: 17. Germline assignment: CDR1 SGHTA and CDR2 FQGNSA. The DNA of the CDR3 is TGTGCCAGCAGCCCCCTCCCCCGGGACAGGGTTTACAGCTCTGGAAACACCATATATTTT. It codes for CASSPLPRDRVYSSGNTIYF.

This clonotype was observed at least ten times. This chain joins TRBV28 and TRBJ2-7, with 11 positions matching TRBD2. This CDR3 region has 16 residues. Looked up from germline, CDR1 is MDHEN and CDR2 is SYDVKM. The V segment lost 5 bases and the J segment 0 bases; nucleotides outside the gene matches: 6. The CDR3 bases are TGTGCCAGCAGTCAACCAGGGACTAGCGGCTCCTACGAGCAGTACTTC. This translates into CASSQPGTSGSYEQYF.

This clonotype was seen many times. The chain employs TRBV5-1 and TRBJ2-4, with D unresolved. With 4 bases removed from V and 1 base from J, the gap between germline ends came to 12 bases. This CDR3 comprises 15 residues. Germline CDR1 is SGHRS and CDR2 is YFSETQ. This CDR3 reads CASSPDGSAKNIQYF. The CDR3 bases are TGCGCCAGCAGCCCGGACGGCTCGGCCAAAAACATTCAGTACTTC. Full variable domain (remainder filled in from reference TRBV5-1 and TRBJ2-4): KAGVTQTPRYLIKTRGQQVTLSCSPISGHRSVSWYQQTPGQGLQFLFEYFSETQRNKGNFPGRFSGRQFSNSRSEMNVSTLELGDSALYLCASSPDGSAKNIQYFGAGTRLSVL.

This clonotype was found many times. The chain has TRBV4-3 and TRBJ2-1; 13 bases are a match to TRBD2. After removal of 4 bases from V and 8 bases from J, the junction contained 11 bases not matched to a gene. Germline CDR1 LGHNA, CDR2 YSLEER. The CDR3 has 17 amino acids. Here the CDR3 reads CASSPRLAGGGGHEQFF. The CDR3 nucleotides read TGCGCCAGCAGCCCCCGACTAGCGGGAGGAGGGGGACATGAGCAGTTCTTC.

This clonotype showed up just a few times. The V call is TRBV2, the J call TRBJ1-2, with D hard to call. V shed 6 bases and J shed 7 bases, with 21 bases lying between them. In germline, CDR1 is SNHLY, CDR2 FYNNEI. This CDR3 has 15 residues. CDR3 nucleotides: TGTGCCAGCAGCGGTTGGTTGGAGGGAATCTCTGGCTACACCTTC. It is translated as CASSGWLEGISGYTF.

This clonotype was detected a few times. The V gene is TRBV7-2, the J gene TRBJ2-1; D unclear. Trimming removed 2 bases from V and 4 bases from J, with 12 bases in between. The germline gives CDR1 SGHTA, CDR2 FQGNSA. This CDR3 has 15 amino acids. The DNA of the CDR3 is TGTGCCAGCAGCTTACCGCCGATATCATACAATGAGCAGTTCTTC. It codes for CASSLPPISYNEQFF.

This clonotype was recorded many times. The chain recombines TRBV6-5 with TRBJ2-4; D is unclear. Germline values: CDR1 MNHEY, CDR2 SVGAGI. The length of the CDR3 is 13 residues. With 6 bases removed from V and 8 bases from J, the gap between germline ends came to 14 bases. The CDR3 DNA is TGTGCCAGCAGAGAGGCAGGAGATTACATTCAGTACTTC. As protein: CASREAGDYIQYF.

This chain uses TRBV29-1 with TRBJ2-1; D is perhaps TRBD2 (6 bases). Trimming took 7 bases from V and 3 from J, leaving 13 bases between them. The CDR3 runs to 13 residues. In germline, CDR1 is SQVTM, CDR2 ANQGSEA. The CDR3 region has the DNA TGCAGCGCCACCGGGACTTACTACAATGAGCAGTTCTTC. This codes for CSATGTYYNEQFF.

This clonotype has ten or more counts. V gene TRBV5-1 combines with J gene TRBJ1-1; D may be TRBD1 (6 bases). The V end lost 0 bases, the J end lost 5 bases, and 17 bases lay between the germline ends. Germline V CDR1 and CDR2: SGHRS, YFSETQ. The CDR3 has 16 amino acids. The CDR3 bases are TGCGCCAGCAGCTTGGCCGGTATTGGGGGGCAGACTGAAGCTTTCTTT. Translating it yields CASSLAGIGGQTEAFF.

This clonotype was detected ten times or more. The rearrangement uses TRBV5-6 and TRBJ2-1; D not certain. The CDR3 runs 12 residues. The ends were cut back, 0 bases at V and 9 bases at J, with 7 bases in the middle. Germline lookup yields CDR1 SGHDT and CDR2 YYEEEE. The CDR3 DNA reads TGTGCCAGCAGCTTGGTGGCACCTGAGCAGTTCTTC. Its protein is CASSLVAPEQFF.

This sequence joins TRBV28 and TRBJ1-1, with D maybe TRBD1 (5 bases). Trimming stripped 5 bases from V and 1 base from J, with 11 bases between. The CDR3 is 14 amino acids. Germline CDR1 reads MDHEN; CDR2 reads SYDVKM. For the CDR3, the DNA is TGTGCCAGCAGTCCACAAGACAGGAACACTGAAGCTTTCTTT. As protein: CASSPQDRNTEAFF.

This sequence joins TRBV2 and TRBJ2-4; TRBD2 is a possible D gene (6 bases). CDR1 and CDR2 (germline): SNHLY, FYNNEI. The CDR3 covers 14 residues. The CDR3 DNA follows: TGTGCGAGCGCCCTGGCGGGGGCCAAAAACATTCAGTACTTC. The encoded protein is CASALAGAKNIQYF.

This clonotype occurred a few times. The chain links TRBV5-1 to TRBJ2-7; 7 bases agree with TRBD1. Germline CDR1 and CDR2: SGHRS and YFSETQ. The CDR3 runs to 14 residues. The V gene end was trimmed by 0 bases and the J gene end by 3 bases; junction bases not matched to a gene: 3. The CDR3 sequence is CASSLGTGVYEQYF. In nucleotides, the CDR3 is TGCGCCAGCAGCTTGGGAACAGGGGTCTACGAGCAGTACTTC.

The rearrangement joins TRBV20-1 to TRBJ2-1; D is uncertain. CDR1 and CDR2 from the germline V gene are DFQATT and SNEGSKA (reference sequence). Deletions cut 6 bases from V and 1 base from J, with 16 bases between. The CDR3 has 15 amino acids. CDR3 loop: CSAMSDSLSYNEQFF. In DNA, the CDR3 is TGCAGTGCCATGAGTGACTCCCTTTCCTACAATGAGCAGTTCTTC.

This clonotype was observed many times. V is TRBV29-1 and J is TRBJ2-3; D possibly corresponds to TRBD1 (6 bases). Germline V CDR1 and CDR2: SQVTM, ANQGSEA. V was cut by 4 bases and J by 4 bases, with 9 bases left in between. The CDR3 has 12 residues. CDR3 loop: CSVAQGPDTQYF. As DNA, the CDR3 is TGCAGCGTTGCACAGGGCCCAGATACGCAGTATTTT.

This clonotype was observed at least ten times. The CDR3 reads CASSFGTVTDTQYF. Here the CDR3 DNA reads TGTGCCAGCAGCTTCGGGACAGTCACAGATACGCAGTATTTT. This rearrangement joins TRBV7-2 to TRBJ2-3, with 7 bases identical to TRBD1. Per the germline V gene, CDR1 is SGHTA and CDR2 is FQGNSA. The junction had 2 bases not matched to a gene; V was cut back by 3 bases and J by 2 bases. The length of the CDR3 is 14 residues.